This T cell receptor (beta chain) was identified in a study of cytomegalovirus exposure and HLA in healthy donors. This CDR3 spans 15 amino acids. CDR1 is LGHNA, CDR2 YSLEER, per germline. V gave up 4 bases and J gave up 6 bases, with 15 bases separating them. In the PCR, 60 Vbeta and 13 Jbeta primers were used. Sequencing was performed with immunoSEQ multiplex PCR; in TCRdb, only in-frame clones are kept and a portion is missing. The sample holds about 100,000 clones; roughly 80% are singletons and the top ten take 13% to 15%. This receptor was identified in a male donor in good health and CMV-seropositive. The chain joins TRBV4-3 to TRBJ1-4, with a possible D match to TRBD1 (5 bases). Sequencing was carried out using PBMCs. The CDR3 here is CASSPRTGVDEKLFF. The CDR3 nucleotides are TGCGCCAGCAGCCCCCGTACAGGTGTGGATGAAAAACTGTTTTTT.